This T cell receptor (beta chain) was captured in a study of beta chain features in type 1 diabetes. This CDR3 comprises 16 residues. CDR1 is SQVTM, CDR2 ANQGSEA, per germline. V lost 7 bases and J 2 bases, leaving 20 bases between the germline ends. Since all of the isolated RNA was reverse transcribed, expressed TCRB transcripts were what got sequenced. The protocol was immunoSEQ multiplex PCR, while the TCRdb copy is restricted to in-frame clones and leaves out a portion. The sample contains about 22,000 clones, around 57% of which appear only once. Notes on this clone: Its antigen is currently unknown.

Overall study findings and caveats: In every one of the four CD4+ subsets, TCRB CDR3s were moderately but significantly shorter in Type 1 diabetes patients. Here, the possible influence of HLA type (on TCRB rearrangement) remained unresolved. Diminished insertions and augmented deletions at VDJ junctions characterized type 1 diabetes patients.

This TCR was sampled from a man younger than 35 with type 1 diabetes. The chain recombines TRBV29-1 with TRBJ2-2, with D perhaps matching TRBD2 (5 bases). Material for sequencing was stem cell memory CD4+ T cells from blood. The chain's CDR3 is CSALPRGQANTGELFF. The CDR3 DNA reads as TGCAGCGCCCTGCCTCGAGGGCAAGCCAACACCGGGGAGCTGTTTTTT.